Shown below are 2 T cell receptor beta chains from a single sample sequenced in a study of blood T cell repertoires in COVID-19. TCRdb keeps only in-frame clones here, not all; method: immunoSEQ multiplex PCR. The sample has 140,000 or so clones, 85% to 90% seen once. The specimen sequenced was peripheral blood. These receptors all stem from a woman aged 60 to 75 with active COVID-19.

The chain employs TRBV5-4 and TRBJ2-1; 11 bases match TRBD2. This CDR3 region has 15 residues. The V gene end was trimmed by 5 bases and the J gene end by 7 bases; junction bases not matched to a gene: 8. Germline V gene lookup returns CDR1 SGHNT and CDR2 YYREEE (reference sequence). The CDR3 is CASSFSGRAGNEQFF. The CDR3 DNA is TGTGCCAGCAGTTTTAGCGGGAGGGCCGGAAATGAGCAGTTCTTC.

The chain joins TRBV19 to TRBJ2-4; TRBD1 agrees at 8 bases. The CDR3 spans 16 residues. V shed 3 bases, J shed 7 bases, and the junction held 11 bases outside the gene matches. Germline values: CDR1 LNHDA, CDR2 SQIVND (reference sequence). The CDR3 DNA is TGTGCCAGTAGTATTTTGTGGGGGGCAGGGGGCAACATTCAGTACTTC. This translates into CASSILWGAGGNIQYF.